The rows below give T cell receptor beta chains drawn from one sample of a study of response to subunit inactivated influenza vaccine. Via MiXCR, TCRdb re-called the RT-PCR reads, giving one row per CDR3 protein. The table lists 600,000 to 850,000 distinct CDR3 sequences, 14% of them singletons, with 7.6% in the top ten. The starting material was PBMCs from blood, obtained roughly 15 days before vaccination. The receptors derive from a man in his forties or fifties who received an inactivated influenza vaccine. CDR3s include the opening cysteine and the closing phenylalanine or tryptophan. Fields, in order: D gene, clone size, J gene, V gene, CDR3 protein. A D gene is named only where the DNA matches it firmly. Clone size is not always given. Where it is, it says once, few, many or a class for expanded clones.

NA	many	TRBJ2-1	TRBV12-3/TRBV12-4	CASSLYGNEQFF
TRBD1	few	TRBJ2-1	TRBV4-3	CASSQDFDRANNEQFF
TRBD1	NA	TRBJ2-7	TRBV6-2/TRBV6-3	CASSDRVRANYEQYF
NA	NA	TRBJ2-3	TRBV7-8	CASSPHPDTQYF
NA	NA	TRBJ1-4	TRBV29-1	CSVESVCLGLWGEKLFF
TRBD2	NA	TRBJ2-5	TRBV30	CAWSWTSGRETQYF
NA	NA	TRBJ1-2	TRBV7-9	CASSSGGPGGYTF
NA	NA	TRBJ2-7	TRBV5-1	CASSGAGNIYEQYF
TRBD2	few	TRBJ2-7	TRBV7-8	CASSLVLAGGSYEQYF
NA	NA	TRBJ2-1	TRBV4-1	CASSQPGRSSYNEQFF
TRBD2	NA	TRBJ2-4	TRBV6-1	CASSRTRGAKNIQYF
NA	NA	TRBJ2-5	TRBV5-1	CASSLADQETQYF
TRBD1	many	TRBJ1-2	TRBV27	CASSATGYGYTF
TRBD1	few	TRBJ2-3	TRBV25-1	CASSDPPGQGGFDTQYF
TRBD2	many	TRBJ2-1	TRBV2	CASSVGLAGYEQFF
TRBD1	NA	TRBJ2-5	TRBV10-3	CAIATGIGAQYF
NA	NA	TRBJ2-7	TRBV28	CASSLTQTYEQYF
NA	many	TRBJ2-7	TRBV12-3/TRBV12-4	CASSLSRYEQYF
NA	many	TRBJ2-7	TRBV5-6	CASHELDYEQYF
TRBD2	NA	TRBJ2-1	TRBV20-1	CSARPTLTGRGFYNEQFF
TRBD1	NA	TRBJ2-6	TRBV7-2	CAGTGGSGANVLTF
TRBD2	few	TRBJ2-3	TRBV24-1	CATSDLGTSGGYAQYF
NA	NA	TRBJ2-1	TRBV6-2/TRBV6-3	CASTLGGSYNEQFF
NA	NA	TRBJ2-5	TRBV20-1	CSARVNFPETQYF
NA	NA	TRBJ2-5	TRBV10-3	CAVGGFRAGDEETQYF
NA	many	TRBJ2-1	TRBV20-1	CSAPIYNEQFF
NA	NA	TRBJ2-1	TRBV21-1	CASSKVGGLTYNEQFF
NA	many	TRBJ2-2	TRBV10-3	CAISESQVTGELFF
NA	NA	TRBJ2-7	TRBV28	CASSPLTGTGLNYEQYF
TRBD1	few	TRBJ1-5	TRBV10-3	CAISGQGVNQPQHF
NA	many	TRBJ2-3	TRBV4-3	CASSQDWWQGRGSSTDTQYF
NA	many	TRBJ2-3	TRBV10-3	CAISENPSRRTQYF
NA	NA	TRBJ2-7	TRBV28	CATDRGSYEQYF
NA	NA	TRBJ2-5	TRBV3-1	CASSLGQVAVPNRGARETQYF
NA	NA	TRBJ1-2	TRBV7-9	CASTLGEVNGYTF
NA	many	TRBJ1-1	TRBV6-2/TRBV6-3	CASSYSRLSGGAAFF
TRBD2	NA	TRBJ2-1	TRBV7-9	CASSRTSGGEVQFF
NA	NA	TRBJ2-3	TRBV7-2	CASSSSAVSKDTQYF
NA	few	TRBJ2-3	TRBV9	CASSVITTDTQYF
NA	few	TRBJ2-5	TRBV20-1	CSARVKWRSLGETQYF
NA	few	TRBJ2-2	TRBV4-3	CASSPGYKGGELFF
NA	NA	TRBJ2-2	TRBV25-1	CASSESQSGYTGELFF
NA	NA	TRBJ2-3	TRBV20-1	CSARQSDGTDTQYF
NA	few	TRBJ2-1	TRBV20-1	CSASVGNEQFF
TRBD2	few	TRBJ2-1	TRBV10-3	CAIRGTSATYNEQFF
NA	NA	TRBJ2-7	TRBV6-2/TRBV6-3	CASSKGLGSYEQYF
NA	few	TRBJ2-5	TRBV12-3/TRBV12-4	CASSGGQKETQYF
NA	few	TRBJ2-1	TRBV4-3	CASSQDRMWGGEQFF
NA	NA	TRBJ1-2	TRBV4-1	CASSQVGSFYGYTF
NA	few	TRBJ2-7	TRBV25-1	CASSGGRHEQYF
TRBD2	NA	TRBJ2-1	TRBV6-2/TRBV6-3	CASSSTGTSRITLSYNEQFF
TRBD1	few	TRBJ1-6	TRBV6-1	CASRGQGGSSPLHF
TRBD1	few	TRBJ1-2	TRBV29-1	CSVGDRLSSLDGYTF